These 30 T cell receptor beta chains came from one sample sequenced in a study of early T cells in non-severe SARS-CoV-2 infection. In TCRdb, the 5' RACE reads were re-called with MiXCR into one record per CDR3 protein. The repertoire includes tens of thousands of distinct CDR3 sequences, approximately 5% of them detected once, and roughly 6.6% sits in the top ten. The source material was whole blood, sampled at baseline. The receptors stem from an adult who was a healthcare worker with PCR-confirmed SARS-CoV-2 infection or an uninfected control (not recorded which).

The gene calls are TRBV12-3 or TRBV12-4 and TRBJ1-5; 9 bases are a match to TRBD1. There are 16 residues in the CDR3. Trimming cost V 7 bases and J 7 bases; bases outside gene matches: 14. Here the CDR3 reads CASTPEKGQGKQPQHF. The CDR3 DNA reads TGTGCCAGCACCCCAGAAAAGGGACAGGGTAAGCAGCCCCAGCATTTT.

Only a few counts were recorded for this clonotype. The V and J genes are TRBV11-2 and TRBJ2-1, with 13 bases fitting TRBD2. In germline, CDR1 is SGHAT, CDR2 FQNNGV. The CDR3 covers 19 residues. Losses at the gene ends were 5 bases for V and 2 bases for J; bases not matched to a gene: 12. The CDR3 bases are TGTGCCAGCAGCCGGCCCGGACTAGCGGGAGATGGAACCTACAATGAGCAGTTCTTC. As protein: CASSRPGLAGDGTYNEQFF. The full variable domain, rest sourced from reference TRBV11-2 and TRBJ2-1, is EAGVAQSPRYKIIEKRQSVAFWCNPISGHATLYWYQQILGQGPKLLIQFQNNGVVDDSQLPKDRFSAERLKGVDSTLKIQPAKLEDSAVYLCASSRPGLAGDGTYNEQFFGPGTRLTVL.

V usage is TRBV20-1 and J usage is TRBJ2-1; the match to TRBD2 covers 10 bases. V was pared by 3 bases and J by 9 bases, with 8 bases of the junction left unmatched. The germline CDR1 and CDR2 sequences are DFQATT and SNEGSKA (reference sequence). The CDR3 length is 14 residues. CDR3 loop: CSASSRLAGVEQFF. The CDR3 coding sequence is TGCAGTGCTAGTTCGAGGCTAGCGGGAGTTGAGCAGTTCTTC.

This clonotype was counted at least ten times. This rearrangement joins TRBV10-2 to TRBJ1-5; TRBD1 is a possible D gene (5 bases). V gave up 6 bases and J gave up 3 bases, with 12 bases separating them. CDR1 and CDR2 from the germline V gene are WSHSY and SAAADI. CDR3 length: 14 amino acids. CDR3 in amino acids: CASRGMTVNQPQHF. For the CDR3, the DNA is TGCGCCAGCAGGGGGATGACAGTCAATCAGCCCCAGCATTTT.

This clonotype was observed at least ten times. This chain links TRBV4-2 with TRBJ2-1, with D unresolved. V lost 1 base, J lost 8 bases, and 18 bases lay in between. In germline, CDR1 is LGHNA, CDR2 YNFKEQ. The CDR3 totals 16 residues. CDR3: CASSQGLRPLFDEQFF. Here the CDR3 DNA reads TGTGCCAGCAGCCAAGGGTTGCGCCCCCTTTTCGATGAGCAGTTCTTC.

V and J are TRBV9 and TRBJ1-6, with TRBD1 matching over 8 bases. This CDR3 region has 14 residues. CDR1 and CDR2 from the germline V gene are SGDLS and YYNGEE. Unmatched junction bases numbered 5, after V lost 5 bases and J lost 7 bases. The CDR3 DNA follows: TGTGCCAGCAGTGCCACAGGGGGAAATTCACCCCTCCACTTT. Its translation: CASSATGGNSPLHF.

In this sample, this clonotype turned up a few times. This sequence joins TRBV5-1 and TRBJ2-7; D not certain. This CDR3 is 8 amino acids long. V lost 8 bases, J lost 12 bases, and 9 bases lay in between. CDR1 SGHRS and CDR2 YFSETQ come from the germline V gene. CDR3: CARQELYF. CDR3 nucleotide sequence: TGCGCCAGACAAGAATTGTACTTC.

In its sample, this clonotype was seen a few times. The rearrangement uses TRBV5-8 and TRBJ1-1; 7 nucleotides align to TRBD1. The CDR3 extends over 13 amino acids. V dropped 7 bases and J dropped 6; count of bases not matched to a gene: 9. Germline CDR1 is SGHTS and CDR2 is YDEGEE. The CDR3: CASGDREEPEAFF. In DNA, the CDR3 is TGTGCCAGCGGAGACAGGGAGGAACCTGAAGCTTTCTTT.

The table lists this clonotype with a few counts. CDR3 amino acids: CASTSGNRGYEQYF. CDR3 DNA: TGTGCCAGCACCTCAGGGAACAGGGGCTACGAGCAGTACTTC. V and J are TRBV28 and TRBJ2-7; 7 bases are shared with TRBD1. The CDR3 sequence is 14 residues long. The J segment lost 3 bases and the V segment lost 7 bases, leaving 9 bases of the junction unmatched. The V gene's germline CDR1 is MDHEN and CDR2 SYDVKM.

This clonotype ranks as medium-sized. The CDR3 loop reads CASSWGTGRRDATQYF. The CDR3 DNA sequence: TGTGCCAGCAGTTGGGGGACAGGGAGAAGAGATGCGACCCAGTACTTC. The chain has TRBV6-5 and TRBJ2-5; TRBD1 aligns across 9 bases. V was clipped by 4 bases and J by 7 bases; unmatched bases: 13. The length of the CDR3 is 16 residues. Germline CDR1 reads MNHEY; CDR2 reads SVGAGI.

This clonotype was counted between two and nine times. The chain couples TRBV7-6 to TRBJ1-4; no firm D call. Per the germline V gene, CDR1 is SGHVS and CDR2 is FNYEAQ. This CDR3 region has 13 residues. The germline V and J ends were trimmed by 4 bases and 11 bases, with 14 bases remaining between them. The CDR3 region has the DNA TGTGCCAGCAGCTCCTTCGTCGGGGAGAAACTGTTTTTT. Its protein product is CASSSFVGEKLFF.

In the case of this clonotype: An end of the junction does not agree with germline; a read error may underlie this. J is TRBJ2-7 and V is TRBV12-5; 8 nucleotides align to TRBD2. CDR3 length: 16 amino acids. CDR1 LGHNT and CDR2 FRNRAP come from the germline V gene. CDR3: CASGLHPSGSSYGQYF. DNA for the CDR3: TGTGCTAGTGGTTTGCACCCCAGCGGGAGCTCCTACGGGCAGTACTTC.

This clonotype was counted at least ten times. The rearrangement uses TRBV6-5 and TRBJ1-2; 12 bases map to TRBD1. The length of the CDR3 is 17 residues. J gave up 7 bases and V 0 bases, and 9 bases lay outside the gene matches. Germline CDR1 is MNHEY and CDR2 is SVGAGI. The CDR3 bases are TGTGCCAGCAGTTACTCGGTTTGGGACAGGGGGCGGAGTGGCTACACCTTC. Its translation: CASSYSVWDRGRSGYTF.

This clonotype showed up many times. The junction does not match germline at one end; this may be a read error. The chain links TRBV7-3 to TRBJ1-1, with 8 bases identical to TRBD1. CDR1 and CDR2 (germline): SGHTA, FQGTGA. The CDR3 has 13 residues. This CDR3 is CASRLTGDTEAFF. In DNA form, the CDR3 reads TGTGCAAGCAGATTGACAGGGGACACTGAAGCTTTCTTT.

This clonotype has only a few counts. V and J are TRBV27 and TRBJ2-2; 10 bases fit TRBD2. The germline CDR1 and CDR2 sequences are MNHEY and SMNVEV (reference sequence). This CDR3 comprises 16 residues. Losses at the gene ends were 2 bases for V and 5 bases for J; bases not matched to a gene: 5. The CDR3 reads CASSLRTSGVTGELFF. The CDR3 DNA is TGTGCCAGCAGTTTACGTACTAGCGGGGTTACCGGGGAGCTGTTTTTT.

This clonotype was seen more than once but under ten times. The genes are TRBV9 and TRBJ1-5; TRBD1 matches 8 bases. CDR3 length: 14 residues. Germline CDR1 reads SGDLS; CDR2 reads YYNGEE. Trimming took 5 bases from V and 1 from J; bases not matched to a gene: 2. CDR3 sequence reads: CASSGTGSNQPQHF. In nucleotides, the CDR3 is TGTGCCAGCAGTGGGACAGGAAGCAATCAGCCCCAGCATTTT. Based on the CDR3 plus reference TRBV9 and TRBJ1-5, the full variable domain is DSGVTQTPKHLITATGQRVTLRCSPRSGDLSVYWYQQSLDQGLQFLIQYYNGEERAKGNILERFSAQQFPDLHSELNLSSLELGDSALYFCASSGTGSNQPQHFGDGTRLSIL.

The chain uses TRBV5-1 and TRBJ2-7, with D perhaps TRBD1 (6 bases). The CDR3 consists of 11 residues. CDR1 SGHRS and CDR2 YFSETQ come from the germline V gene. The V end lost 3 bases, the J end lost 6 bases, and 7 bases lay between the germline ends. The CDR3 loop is CASSSGVEQYF. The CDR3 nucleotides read TGCGCCAGCAGCTCAGGGGTCGAGCAGTACTTC.

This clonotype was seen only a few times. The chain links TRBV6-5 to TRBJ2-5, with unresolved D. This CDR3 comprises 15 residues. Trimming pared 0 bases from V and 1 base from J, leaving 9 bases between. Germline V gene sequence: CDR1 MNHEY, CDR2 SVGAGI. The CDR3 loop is CASSYSGLSQETQYF. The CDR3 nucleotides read TGTGCCAGCAGTTACTCCGGGTTATCCCAAGAGACCCAGTACTTC.

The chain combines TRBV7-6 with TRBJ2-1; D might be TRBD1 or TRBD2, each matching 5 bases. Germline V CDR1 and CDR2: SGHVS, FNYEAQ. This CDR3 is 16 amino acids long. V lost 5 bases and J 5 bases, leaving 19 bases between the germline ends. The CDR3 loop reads CASSLPRDQSNNEQFF. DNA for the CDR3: TGTGCCAGCAGCCTCCCCCGGGACCAAAGTAACAATGAGCAGTTCTTC. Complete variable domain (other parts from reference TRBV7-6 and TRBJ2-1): GAGVSQSPRYKVTKRGQDVALRCDPISGHVSLYWYRQALGQGPEFLTYFNYEAQQDKSGLPNDRFSAERPEGSISTLTIQRTEQRDSAMYRCASSLPRDQSNNEQFFGPGTRLTVL.

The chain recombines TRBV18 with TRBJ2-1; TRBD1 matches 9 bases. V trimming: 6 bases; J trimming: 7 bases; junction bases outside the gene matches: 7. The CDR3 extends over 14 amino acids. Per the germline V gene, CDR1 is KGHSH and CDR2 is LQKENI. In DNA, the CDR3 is TGTGCCAGCTCGCCGGGACAGGGAGTGAATGAGCAGTTCTTC. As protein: CASSPGQGVNEQFF.

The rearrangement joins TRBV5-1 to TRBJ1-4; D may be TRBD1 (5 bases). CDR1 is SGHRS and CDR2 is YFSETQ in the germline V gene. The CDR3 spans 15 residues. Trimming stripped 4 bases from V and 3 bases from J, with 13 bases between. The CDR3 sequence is CASSAIGAANEKLFF. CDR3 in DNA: TGCGCCAGCAGCGCGATCGGGGCGGCTAATGAAAAACTGTTTTTT.

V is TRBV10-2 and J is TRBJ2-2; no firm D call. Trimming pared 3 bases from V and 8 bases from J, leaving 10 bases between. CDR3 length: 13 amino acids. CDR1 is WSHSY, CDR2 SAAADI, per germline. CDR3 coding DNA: TGCGCCAGCAGTGAATGGGCGAGGGGGGAGCTGTTTTTT. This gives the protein CASSEWARGELFF.

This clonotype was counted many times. The CDR3 DNA reads as TGTGCCAGCAGTTCCCGCTCTTCGAATGGGGCCAACGTCCTGACTTTC. It yields the protein CASSSRSSNGANVLTF. The rearrangement joins TRBV6-6 to TRBJ2-6; no clear D gene. V was pared by 4 bases and J by 3 bases, with 13 bases between. There are 16 residues in the CDR3. The germline V gene encodes CDR1 MNHNY and CDR2 SVGAGI (reference sequence).

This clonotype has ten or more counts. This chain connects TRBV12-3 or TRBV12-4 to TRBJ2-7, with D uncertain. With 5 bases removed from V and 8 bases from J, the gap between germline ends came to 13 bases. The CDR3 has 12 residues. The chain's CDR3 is CASSPTSAKQYF. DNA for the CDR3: TGTGCCAGCAGTCCCACTTCTGCCAAGCAGTACTTC.

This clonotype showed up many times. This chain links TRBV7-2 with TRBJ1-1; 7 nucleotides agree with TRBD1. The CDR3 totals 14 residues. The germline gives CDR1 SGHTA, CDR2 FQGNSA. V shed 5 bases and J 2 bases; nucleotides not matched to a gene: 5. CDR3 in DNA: TGTGCCAGCAGCCGGGACAGAAGAAACACTGAAGCTTTCTTT. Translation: CASSRDRRNTEAFF.

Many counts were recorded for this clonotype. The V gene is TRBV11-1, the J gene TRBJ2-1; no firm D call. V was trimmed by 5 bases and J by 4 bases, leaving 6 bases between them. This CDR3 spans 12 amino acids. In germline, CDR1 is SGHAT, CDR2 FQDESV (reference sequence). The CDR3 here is CASSTTYNEQFF. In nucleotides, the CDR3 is TGTGCCAGCAGCACTACGTACAATGAGCAGTTCTTC.

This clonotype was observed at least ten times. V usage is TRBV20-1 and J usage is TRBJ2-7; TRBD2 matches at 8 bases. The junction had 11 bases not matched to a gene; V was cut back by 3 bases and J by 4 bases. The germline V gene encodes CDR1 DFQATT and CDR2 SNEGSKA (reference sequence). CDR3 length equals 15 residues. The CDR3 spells CSASPIREGPYEQYF. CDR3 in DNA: TGCAGTGCTAGTCCTATTCGGGAGGGTCCTTACGAGCAGTACTTC.

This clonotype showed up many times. CDR3 DNA sequence: TGTGCCAGCAGTTACACCGGGACCCCGATGAACACTGAAGCTTTCTTT. Amino acids: CASSYTGTPMNTEAFF. This rearrangement joins TRBV6-5 to TRBJ1-1; tentative D call: TRBD1 (5 bases). CDR1 MNHEY and CDR2 SVGAGI come from the germline V gene. CDR3 length: 16 residues. V lost 2 bases to trimming and J lost 0 bases, with 13 bases between them.

This CDR3 is CASSRMGQRRSPLHF. The CDR3 DNA reads as TGTGCCAGCAGCCGCATGGGACAGCGAAGGTCACCCCTCCACTTT. J is TRBJ1-6 and V is TRBV6-5, with 7 bases lining up with TRBD1. Germline V gene data show CDR1 as MNHEY and CDR2 as SVGAGI. The V and J ends lost 6 bases and 10 bases, in that order; junction bases with no gene match: 12. The CDR3 loop spans 15 amino acids.

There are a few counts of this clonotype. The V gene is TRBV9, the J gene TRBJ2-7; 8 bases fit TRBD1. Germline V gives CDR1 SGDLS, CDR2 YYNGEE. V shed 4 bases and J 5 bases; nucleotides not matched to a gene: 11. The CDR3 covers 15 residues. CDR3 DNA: TGTGCCAGCAGCCCACGGGACAGGACGAGGCACGAGCAGTACTTC. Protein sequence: CASSPRDRTRHEQYF.